This passage covers 20 T cell receptor beta chains from one sample sequenced in a study of blood T cell repertoires in COVID-19. TCRdb's copy holds only in-frame clones and misses some; the assay was immunoSEQ multiplex PCR. The sample yields some 90,000 clones, approximately 80% seen once. The sample taken for sequencing was peripheral blood. The receptors stem from a man between 70 and 80 years old with active or convalescent COVID-19.

The V call is TRBV5-4, the J call TRBJ1-2; no firm D call. Germline V CDR1 and CDR2: SGHNT, YYREEE (reference sequence). This CDR3 is built from 14 residues. V lost 0 bases, J lost 2 bases, and 8 bases lay in between. The CDR3 DNA reads as TGTGCCAGCAGCTTGGCCACAGTCAACTATGGCTACACCTTC. Residues: CASSLATVNYGYTF.

The chain couples TRBV4-1 to TRBJ2-7; TRBD2 is a possible D gene (6 bases). The CDR3 has 17 residues. Trimming took off 0 bases at V and 3 bases at J, with 18 bases between the two ends. Germline lookup yields CDR1 MGHRA and CDR2 YSYEKL. In DNA form, the CDR3 reads TGCGCCAGCAGCCAAGAACGACTAGATTTTTCGCACTACGAGCAGTACTTC. Protein: CASSQERLDFSHYEQYF.

This clone occurred a few times. This chain connects TRBV27 to TRBJ1-6; 9 bases fit TRBD1. Per germline, CDR1 MNHEY and CDR2 SMNVEV (reference sequence). Unmatched junction bases numbered 6, after V lost 6 bases and J lost 9 bases. CDR3 length: 14 amino acids. CDR3 sequence (DNA): TGTGCCAGCAGCTCCGGGACAGGGACTTCACCCCTCCACTTT. It translates to CASSSGTGTSPLHF.

The chain carries TRBV7-2 and TRBJ2-3; 7 nucleotides match TRBD2. J lost 9 bases, V lost 0 bases, and 3 bases had no gene match. Germline CDR1 is SGHTA and CDR2 is FQGNSA. CDR3 length equals 13 residues. The chain's CDR3 is CASSLARGSTQYF. The CDR3 nucleotides read TGTGCCAGCAGCTTAGCGCGGGGGAGCACGCAGTATTTT.

The chain joins TRBV14 to TRBJ2-5; TRBD2 is a possible D gene (6 bases). The V gene lost 9 bases and the J gene lost 1 base, with 15 bases spanning the gap. This CDR3 is built from 14 residues. Germline assignment: CDR1 SGHDN and CDR2 FVKESK. The CDR3 DNA reads TGTGCCAGAAGGAGGAATAGCGGCCAAGAGACCCAGTACTTC. Encoded protein: CARRRNSGQETQYF.

The chain links TRBV19 to TRBJ2-1, with TRBD2 matching over 11 bases. The germline V gene encodes CDR1 LNHDA and CDR2 SQIVND (reference sequence). With V trimmed by 5 bases and J by 4 bases, 1 base remained unmatched. CDR3 length: 14 residues. The CDR3 spells CASSLAGGYNEQFF. In DNA, the CDR3 is TGTGCCAGTAGTCTAGCGGGGGGATACAATGAGCAGTTCTTC.

This chain links TRBV5-1 with TRBJ2-3, with 9 bases aligning to TRBD2. Per germline, CDR1 SGHRS and CDR2 YFSETQ. The CDR3 covers 15 residues. The V gene end was trimmed by 0 bases and the J gene end by 6 bases; junction bases not matched to a gene: 5. CDR3 sequence: CASSLVAGGDDTQYF. The CDR3 DNA sequence: TGCGCCAGCAGCTTGGTGGCGGGAGGGGATGATACGCAGTATTTT.

The chain combines TRBV7-9 with TRBJ2-5; 13 bases line up with TRBD2. This CDR3 is 15 amino acids long. From germline, CDR1 is SEHNR and CDR2 FQNEAQ (reference sequence). With V trimmed by 3 bases and J by 4 bases, 2 bases remained unmatched. CDR3: CASSFRLAGGETQYF. DNA of the CDR3: TGTGCCAGCAGCTTCCGACTAGCGGGGGGAGAGACCCAGTACTTC.

V and J are TRBV19 and TRBJ1-5, with unresolved D. The germline gives CDR1 LNHDA, CDR2 SQIVND (reference sequence). The V gene lost 6 bases and the J gene lost 1 base, with 10 bases spanning the gap. CDR3 length equals 14 residues. CDR3 DNA sequence: TGTGCCAGTAGCCCAAACGGGAGCAATCAGCCCCAGCATTTT. Translated, it gives CASSPNGSNQPQHF.

This chain links TRBV6-1 with TRBJ2-2, with 12 positions matching TRBD2. The V segment lost 3 bases and the J segment 7 bases; nucleotides outside the gene matches: 6. The CDR3 runs to 16 residues. Per the germline V gene, CDR1 is MNHNS and CDR2 is SASEGT. The DNA for the CDR3 is TGTGCCAGCAGTGAGACGACTAGCGGGGGTGGCGGGGAGCTGTTTTTT. Translation gives CASSETTSGGGGELFF.

V usage is TRBV30 and J usage is TRBJ2-3; D not resolved. CDR1 is GTSNPN, CDR2 SVGIG, per germline (reference sequence). V gave up 2 bases and J gave up 2 bases, with 5 bases separating them. The CDR3 sequence is 12 residues long. CDR3 sequence (DNA): TGTGCCTGGAGTCAAAACACAGATACGCAGTATTTT. Translation gives CAWSQNTDTQYF.

V gene TRBV11-2 combines with J gene TRBJ2-7; the D gene is possibly TRBD1 (6 bases). With 5 bases removed from V and 0 bases from J, the gap between germline ends came to 11 bases. The CDR3 consists of 14 residues. The V gene's germline CDR1 is SGHAT and CDR2 FQNNGV. CDR3: CASSQGLHSYEQYF. CDR3 coding DNA: TGTGCCAGCAGCCAGGGGCTCCACTCCTACGAGCAGTACTTC.

Only a few counts were recorded for this clone. In nucleotides, the CDR3 is TGTGCCAGCAGCCTCCTTGGGCCCCAACCCGGGGAGCTGTTTTTT. It translates to CASSLLGPQPGELFF. The V call is TRBV7-9, the J call TRBJ2-2; D is ambiguous. Germline V lookup: CDR1 SEHNR, CDR2 FQNEAQ (reference sequence). V was clipped by 5 bases and J by 6 bases, with 16 bases between them. This CDR3 comprises 15 residues.

V gene TRBV19 combines with J gene TRBJ2-7; 9 bases map to TRBD1. The CDR3 has 15 amino acids. Germline-derived CDR1 and CDR2 are LNHDA and SQIVND (reference sequence). The V and J ends lost 3 bases and 4 bases, in that order; junction bases with no gene match: 7. In nucleotides, the CDR3 is TGTGCCAGTAGTATCGGGACAGGGCATGGGTACGAGCAGTACTTC. It encodes CASSIGTGHGYEQYF.

The chain links TRBV5-8 to TRBJ2-7; D is unclear. Trimming stripped 3 bases from V and 0 bases from J, with 10 bases between. The germline V gene has CDR1 SGHTS and CDR2 YDEGEE. The CDR3 contains 14 residues. CDR3 amino acids: CASSWARHSYEQYF. CDR3 bases: TGTGCCAGCAGCTGGGCCAGACACTCCTACGAGCAGTACTTC.

The rearrangement links TRBV5-6 to TRBJ2-7; TRBD2 aligns across 11 bases. The CDR3 is made up of 18 amino acids. The germline V gene encodes CDR1 SGHDT and CDR2 YYEEEE. Trimming took 4 bases from V and 5 from J; bases not matched to a gene: 17. This CDR3 reads CASSPKGLAAKPPHEQYF. Written as DNA, the CDR3 is TGTGCCAGCAGCCCGAAGGGACTAGCGGCAAAACCCCCCCACGAGCAGTACTTC.

This chain links TRBV5-6 with TRBJ2-5, with TRBD2 matching 13 bases. Trimming at V came to 4 bases and at J to 0 bases, leaving 9 bases not matched to a gene. CDR1 SGHDT and CDR2 YYEEEE come from the germline V gene. The CDR3 runs 18 residues. In DNA form, the CDR3 reads TGTGCCAGCAGCGCCCGACTAGCGGGGGGCCCTTACCAAGAGACCCAGTACTTC. Amino acid sequence: CASSARLAGGPYQETQYF.

This chain uses TRBV3-1 (or the pseudogene TRBV3-2) with TRBJ2-5; the match to TRBD1 covers 9 bases. Germline CDR1 LGHDT, CDR2 YNNKEL (reference sequence). The CDR3 is made up of 15 amino acids. J lost 5 bases, V lost 4 bases, and 8 bases had no gene match. The CDR3 DNA follows: TGTGCCAGCAGCCGGGACAGGGCTGTGACGGAGACCCAGTACTTC. It codes for CASSRDRAVTETQYF.

The J gene is TRBJ2-7, the V gene TRBV4-1; 11 positions match TRBD1. This CDR3 has 15 amino acids. J was trimmed by 1 base and V by 7 bases; bases with no gene match: 6. The V gene's germline CDR1 is MGHRA and CDR2 YSYEKL. The CDR3 DNA sequence: TGCGCCAGCAAAAAGGGGACAGGGGGGTCCTACGAGCAGTACTTC. Its translation is CASKKGTGGSYEQYF.

The V and J genes are TRBV11-3 and TRBJ2-5; D unclear. Per the germline V gene, CDR1 is SGHNT and CDR2 is YENEEA. V dropped 9 bases and J dropped 0 bases, with 14 bases sitting between them. The CDR3 length is 14 residues. CDR3 bases: TGTGCCAGTGCCTCTACTCGATACCAAGAGACCCAGTACTTC. It is translated as CASASTRYQETQYF. Supplemented by reference TRBV11-3 and TRBJ2-5, the full variable domain reads EAGVVQSPRYKIIEKKQPVAFWCNPISGHNTLYWYLQNLGQGPELLIRYENEEAVDDSQLPKDRFSAERLKGVDSTLKIQPAELGDSAVYLCASASTRYQETQYFGPGTRLLVL.